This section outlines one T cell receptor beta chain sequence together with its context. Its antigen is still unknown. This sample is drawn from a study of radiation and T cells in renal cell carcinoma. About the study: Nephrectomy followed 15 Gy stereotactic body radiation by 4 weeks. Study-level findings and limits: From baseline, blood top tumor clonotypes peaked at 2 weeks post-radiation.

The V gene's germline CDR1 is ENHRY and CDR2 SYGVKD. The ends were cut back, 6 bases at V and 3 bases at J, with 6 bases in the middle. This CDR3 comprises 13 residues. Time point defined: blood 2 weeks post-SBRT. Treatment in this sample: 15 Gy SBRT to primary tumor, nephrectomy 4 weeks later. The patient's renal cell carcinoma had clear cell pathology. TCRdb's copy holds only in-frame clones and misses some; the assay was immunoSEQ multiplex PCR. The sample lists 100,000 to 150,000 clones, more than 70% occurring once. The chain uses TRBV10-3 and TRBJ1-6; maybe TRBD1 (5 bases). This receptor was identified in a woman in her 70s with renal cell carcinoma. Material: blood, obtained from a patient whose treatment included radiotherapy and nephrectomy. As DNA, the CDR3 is TGTGCCATCAGGGGGGACTATAATTCACCCCTCCACTTT. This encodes CAIRGDYNSPLHF.